Listed below are T cell receptor beta chains from one sample, sequenced in a study of blood T cell repertoires in COVID-19. The protocol was immunoSEQ multiplex PCR, while the TCRdb copy is restricted to in-frame clones and leaves out a portion. Among around 700,000 clones, around 90% were seen once, and the ten largest hold about 0.26%. Specimen: peripheral blood. The receptors stem from a woman between 18 and 29 years old with acute or convalescent COVID-19. CDR3s include the opening cysteine and the closing phenylalanine or tryptophan. D genes are given only for firm matches. Where a row states a size, it is once, few, many or the class of an expanded clone; other rows omit it.

NA TRBJ2-5 NA TRBV6-5 TGTGCCAGCAGATTCTGGGGGCGAGAGACCCAGTACTTC CASRFWGRETQYF
NA TRBJ2-1 NA TRBV24-1 TGTGCCACCAGTGATTTGGGTGGGGGGAGCGCCTACAATGAGCAGTTCTTC CATSDLGGGSAYNEQFF
NA TRBJ2-7 TRBD1 TRBV7-8 TGTGCCAGCAGCTTGACCGGCGCCTGGACAGGGTTTCTTTACGAGCAGTACTTC CASSLTGAWTGFLYEQYF
NA TRBJ2-7 TRBD1 TRBV5-6 TGTGCCAGCAGCTTGGGATTCAGGGGGTCTTACGAGCAGTACTTC CASSLGFRGSYEQYF
NA TRBJ1-3 NA TRBV9 TGTGCCAGCAGCGCCCAGGGGTCCAGGTTAACTGGAAACACCATATATTTT CASSAQGSRLTGNTIYF
NA TRBJ1-1 TRBD1 TRBV9 TGTGCCAGCAGCGTAAGGGGGCAGACTGAAGCTTTCTTT CASSVRGQTEAFF
NA TRBJ1-6 NA TRBV7-2 TGTGCCAGCAGCTTATCCCCGGGGAATTCACCCCTCCACTTT CASSLSPGNSPLHF
once TRBJ1-2 NA TRBV7-2 TGTGCCAGCAGCTTAGAAGTCGGCTATGGCTACACCTTC CASSLEVGYGYTF
NA TRBJ1-2 NA TRBV6-5 TGTGCCAGCAGTCCCGGGACAGGCTACACCTTC CASSPGTGYTF
once TRBJ2-7 NA TRBV30 TGTGCCTGGAGTCCGAGAGGGGACAATCGGTACTTC CAWSPRGDNRYF
NA TRBJ1-2 NA TRBV5-5 TGTGCCAGCAGCGATGCGATTCCGGACTATGGCTACACCTTC CASSDAIPDYGYTF